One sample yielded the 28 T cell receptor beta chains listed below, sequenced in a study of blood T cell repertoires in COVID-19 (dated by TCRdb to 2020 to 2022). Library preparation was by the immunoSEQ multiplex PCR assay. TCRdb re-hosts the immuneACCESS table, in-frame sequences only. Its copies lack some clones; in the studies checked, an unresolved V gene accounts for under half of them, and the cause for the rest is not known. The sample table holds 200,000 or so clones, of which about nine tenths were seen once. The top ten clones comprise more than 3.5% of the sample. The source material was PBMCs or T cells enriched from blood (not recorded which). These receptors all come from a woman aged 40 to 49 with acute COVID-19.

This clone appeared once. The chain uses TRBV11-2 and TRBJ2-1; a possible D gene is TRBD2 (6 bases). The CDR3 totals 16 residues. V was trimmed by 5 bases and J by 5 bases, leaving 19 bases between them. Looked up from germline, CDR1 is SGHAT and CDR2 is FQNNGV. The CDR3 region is CASSQLVGGVDNEQFF. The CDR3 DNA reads TGTGCCAGCAGCCAGCTGGTCGGGGGAGTGGACAATGAGCAGTTCTTC.

The CDR3, as DNA: TGTGCCAGCAGTGTCCCGGGCACGGACTTGAACTACACCTTC. Residues: CASSVPGTDLNYTF. This sequence joins TRBV27 and TRBJ1-2; D gene unclear. The V gene's germline CDR1 is MNHEY and CDR2 SMNVEV (reference sequence). Trimming stripped 5 bases from V and 10 bases from J, with 20 bases between. The CDR3 totals 14 residues.

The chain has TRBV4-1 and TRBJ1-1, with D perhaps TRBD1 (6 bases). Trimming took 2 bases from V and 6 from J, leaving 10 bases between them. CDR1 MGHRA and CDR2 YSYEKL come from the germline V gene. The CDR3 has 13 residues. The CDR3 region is CASSQTDRSEAFF. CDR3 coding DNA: TGCGCCAGCAGCCAAACCGACAGGTCTGAAGCTTTCTTT.

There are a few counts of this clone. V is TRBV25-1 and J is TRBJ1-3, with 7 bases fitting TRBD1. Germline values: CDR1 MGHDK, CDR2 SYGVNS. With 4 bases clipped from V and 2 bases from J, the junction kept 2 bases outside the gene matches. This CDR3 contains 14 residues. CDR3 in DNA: TGTGCCAGCAGTGTGACAGGGCCTGGAAACACCATATATTTT. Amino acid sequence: CASSVTGPGNTIYF.

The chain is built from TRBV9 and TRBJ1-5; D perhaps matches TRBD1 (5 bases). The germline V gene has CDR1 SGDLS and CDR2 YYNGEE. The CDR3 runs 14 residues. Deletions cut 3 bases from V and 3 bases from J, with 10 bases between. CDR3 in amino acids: CASSAGTYNQPQHF. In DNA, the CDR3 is TGTGCCAGCAGCGCAGGGACTTACAATCAGCCCCAGCATTTT.

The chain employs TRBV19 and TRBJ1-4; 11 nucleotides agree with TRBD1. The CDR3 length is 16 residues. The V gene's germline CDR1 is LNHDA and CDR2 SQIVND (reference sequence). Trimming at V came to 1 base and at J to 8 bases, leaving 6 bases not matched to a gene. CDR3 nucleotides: TGTGCCAGTAGTATAGGGACAGGGGGCGTCTTGGAAAAACTGTTTTTT. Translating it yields CASSIGTGGVLEKLFF.

CDR3 loop: CASTPIDRDDQPQHF. CDR3 bases: TGTGCCAGCACCCCGATTGACAGGGATGATCAGCCCCAGCATTTT. The chain recombines TRBV28 with TRBJ1-5; 7 bases match TRBD1. Trimming took 7 bases from V and 5 from J; bases not matched to a gene: 11. Germline loops: CDR1 MDHEN, CDR2 SYDVKM. The CDR3 runs to 15 residues.

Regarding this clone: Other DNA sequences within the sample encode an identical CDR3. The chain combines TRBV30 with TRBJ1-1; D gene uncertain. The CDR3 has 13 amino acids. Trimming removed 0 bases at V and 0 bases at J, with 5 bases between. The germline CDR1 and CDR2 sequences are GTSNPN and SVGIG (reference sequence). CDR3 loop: CAWSVSVNTEAFF. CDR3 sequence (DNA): TGTGCCTGGAGTGTTTCAGTGAACACTGAAGCTTTCTTT.

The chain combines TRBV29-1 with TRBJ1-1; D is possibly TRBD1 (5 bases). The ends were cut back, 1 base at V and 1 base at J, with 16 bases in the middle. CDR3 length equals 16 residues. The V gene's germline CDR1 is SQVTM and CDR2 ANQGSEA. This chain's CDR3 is CSVEVSGRGWNTEAFF. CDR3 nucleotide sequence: TGCAGCGTTGAAGTGAGTGGGAGGGGCTGGAACACTGAAGCTTTCTTT.

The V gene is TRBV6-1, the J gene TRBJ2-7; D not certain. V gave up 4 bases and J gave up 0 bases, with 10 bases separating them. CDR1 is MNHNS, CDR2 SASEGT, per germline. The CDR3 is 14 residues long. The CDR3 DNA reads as TGTGCCAGCAGTGGAGCTATGTCCTCCTACGAGCAGTACGTC. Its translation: CASSGAMSSYEQYV.

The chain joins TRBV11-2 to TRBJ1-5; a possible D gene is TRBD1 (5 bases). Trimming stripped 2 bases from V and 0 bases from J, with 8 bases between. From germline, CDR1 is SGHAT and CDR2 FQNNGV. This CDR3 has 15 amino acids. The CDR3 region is CASSLTGNSNQPQHF. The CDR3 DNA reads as TGTGCCAGCAGCTTAACAGGAAATAGCAATCAGCCCCAGCATTTT.

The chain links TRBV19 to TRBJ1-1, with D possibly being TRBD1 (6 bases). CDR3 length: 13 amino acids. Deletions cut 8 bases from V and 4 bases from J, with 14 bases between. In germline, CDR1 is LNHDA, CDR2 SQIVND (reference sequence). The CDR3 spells CASSDRRGTEAFF. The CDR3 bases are TGTGCCAGTTCGGACAGAAGAGGCACTGAAGCTTTCTTT. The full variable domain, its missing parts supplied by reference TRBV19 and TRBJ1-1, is DGGITQSPKYLFRKEGQNVTLSCEQNLNHDAMYWYRQDPGQGLRLIYYSQIVNDFQKGDIAEGYSVSREKKESFPLTVTSAQKNPTAFYLCASSDRRGTEAFFGQGTRLTVV.

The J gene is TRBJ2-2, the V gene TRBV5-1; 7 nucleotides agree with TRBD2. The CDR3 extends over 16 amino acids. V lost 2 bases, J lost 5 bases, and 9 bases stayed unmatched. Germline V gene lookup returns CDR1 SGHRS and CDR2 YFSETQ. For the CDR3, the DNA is TGCGCCAGCAGCTTCACACCTGGCGGGGGAACCGGGGAGCTGTTTTTT. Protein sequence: CASSFTPGGGTGELFF.

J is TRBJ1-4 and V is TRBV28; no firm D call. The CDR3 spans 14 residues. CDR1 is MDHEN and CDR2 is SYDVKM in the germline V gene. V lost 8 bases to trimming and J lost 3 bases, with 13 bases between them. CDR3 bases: TGTGCCAGCCGCTCTTATGGGCCTAATGAAAAACTGTTTTTT. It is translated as CASRSYGPNEKLFF.

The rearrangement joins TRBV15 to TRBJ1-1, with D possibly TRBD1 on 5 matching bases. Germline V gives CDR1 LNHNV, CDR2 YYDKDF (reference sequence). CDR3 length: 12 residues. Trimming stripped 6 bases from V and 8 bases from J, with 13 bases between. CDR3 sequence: CATSFGQGEAFF. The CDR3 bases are TGTGCCACCAGTTTTGGGCAGGGAGAAGCTTTCTTT.

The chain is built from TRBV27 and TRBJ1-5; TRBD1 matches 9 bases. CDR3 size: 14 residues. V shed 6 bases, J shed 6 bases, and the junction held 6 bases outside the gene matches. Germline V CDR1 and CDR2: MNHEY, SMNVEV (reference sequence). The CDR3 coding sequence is TGTGCCAGCAGAACCGGGACAGGGTCTCAGCCCCAGCATTTT. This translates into CASRTGTGSQPQHF.

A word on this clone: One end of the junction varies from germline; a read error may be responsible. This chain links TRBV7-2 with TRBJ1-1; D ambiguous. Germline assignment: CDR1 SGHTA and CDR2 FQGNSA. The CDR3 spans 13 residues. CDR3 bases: TGTGCCAGCAGCTTAGCCAAATGGACTGTAGCTTTCTTT. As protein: CASSLAKWTVAFF.

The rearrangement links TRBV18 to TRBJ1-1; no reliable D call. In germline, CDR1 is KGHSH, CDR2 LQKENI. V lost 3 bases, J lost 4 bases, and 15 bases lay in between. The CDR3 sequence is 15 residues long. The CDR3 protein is CASSPLDSPSTEAFF. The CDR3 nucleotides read TGTGCCAGCTCACCGTTAGACTCTCCGAGCACTGAAGCTTTCTTT.

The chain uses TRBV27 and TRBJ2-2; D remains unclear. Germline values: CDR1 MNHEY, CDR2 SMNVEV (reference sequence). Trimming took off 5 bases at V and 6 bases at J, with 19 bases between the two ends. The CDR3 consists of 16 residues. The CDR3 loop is CASSSRLVLSPGELFF. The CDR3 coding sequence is TGTGCCAGCAGTAGTCGATTAGTTCTAAGCCCCGGGGAGCTGTTTTTT.

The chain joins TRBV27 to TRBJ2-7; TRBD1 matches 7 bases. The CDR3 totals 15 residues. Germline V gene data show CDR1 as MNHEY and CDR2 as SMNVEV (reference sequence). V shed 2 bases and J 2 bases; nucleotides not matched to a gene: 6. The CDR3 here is CASSLRGHLTYEQYF. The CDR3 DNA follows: TGTGCCAGCAGTTTAAGGGGGCACCTTACCTACGAGCAGTACTTC.

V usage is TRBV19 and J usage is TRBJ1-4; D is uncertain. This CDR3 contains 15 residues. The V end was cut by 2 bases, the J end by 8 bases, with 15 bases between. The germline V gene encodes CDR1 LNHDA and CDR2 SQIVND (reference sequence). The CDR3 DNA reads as TGTGCCAGTAGTATAAGATCGGAAGAGGAGGAAAAACTGTTTTTT. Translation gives CASSIRSEEEEKLFF.

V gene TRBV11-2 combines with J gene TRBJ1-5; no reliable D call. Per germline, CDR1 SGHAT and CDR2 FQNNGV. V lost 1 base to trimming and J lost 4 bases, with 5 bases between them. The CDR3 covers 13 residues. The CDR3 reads CASSLGRNQPQHF. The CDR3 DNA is TGTGCCAGCAGCTTAGGGAGAAATCAGCCCCAGCATTTT.

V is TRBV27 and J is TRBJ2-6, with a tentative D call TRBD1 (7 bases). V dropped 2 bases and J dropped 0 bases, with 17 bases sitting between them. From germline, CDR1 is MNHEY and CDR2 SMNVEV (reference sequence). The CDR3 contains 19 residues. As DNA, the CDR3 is TGTGCCAGCAGTTTAAGGGGGCGCTGGGGAGGCTCTGGGGCCAACGTCCTGACTTTC. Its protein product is CASSLRGRWGGSGANVLTF.

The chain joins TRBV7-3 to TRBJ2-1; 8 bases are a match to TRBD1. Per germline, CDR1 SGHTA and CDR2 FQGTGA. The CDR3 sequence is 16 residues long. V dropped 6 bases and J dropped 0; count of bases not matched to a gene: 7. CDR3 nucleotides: TGTGCCAGCAGGTCCCGGACAGGGAGCTCCTACAATGAGCAGTTCTTC. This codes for CASRSRTGSSYNEQFF.

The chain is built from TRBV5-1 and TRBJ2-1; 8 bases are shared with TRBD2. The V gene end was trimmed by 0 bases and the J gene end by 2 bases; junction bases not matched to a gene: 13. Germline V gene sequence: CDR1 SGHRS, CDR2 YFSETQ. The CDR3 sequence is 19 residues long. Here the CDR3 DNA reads TGCGCCAGCAGCTTGGGCCTTAGCGGGGCAAAGATCCCCTACAATGAGCAGTTCTTC. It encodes CASSLGLSGAKIPYNEQFF.

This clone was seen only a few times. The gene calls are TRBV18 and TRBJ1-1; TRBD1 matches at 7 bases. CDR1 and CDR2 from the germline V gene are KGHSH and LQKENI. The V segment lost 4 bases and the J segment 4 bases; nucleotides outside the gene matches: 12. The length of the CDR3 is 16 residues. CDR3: CASSLQGSGGSTEAFF. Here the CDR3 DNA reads TGTGCCAGCTCACTTCAGGGTTCAGGGGGATCCACTGAAGCTTTCTTT.

CDR3 bases: TGTGCCAGCAGACCAGCAGGAGGACGTGAAGCTTTCTTT. It codes for CASRPAGGREAFF. The chain couples TRBV5-4 to TRBJ1-1; D gene unclear. The length of the CDR3 is 13 residues. Germline CDR1 is SGHNT and CDR2 is YYREEE (reference sequence). V lost 5 bases and J 7 bases, leaving 15 bases between the germline ends.

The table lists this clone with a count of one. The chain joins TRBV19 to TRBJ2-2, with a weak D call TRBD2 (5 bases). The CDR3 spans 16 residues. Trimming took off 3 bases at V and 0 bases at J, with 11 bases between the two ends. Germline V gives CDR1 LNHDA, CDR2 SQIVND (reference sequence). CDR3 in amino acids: CASSMRAAANTGELFF. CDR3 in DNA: TGTGCCAGTAGTATGAGGGCAGCCGCGAACACCGGGGAGCTGTTTTTT.